These T cell receptor beta chains were read from a single sample in a study of cytotoxic CD8 clonotypes in ibrutinib-treated CLL. TCRdb keeps only in-frame clones here, not all; method: immunoSEQ multiplex PCR. Here the sample spans some 150,000 clones, about 80% being singletons. The sequences come from PBMCs, collected after 12 months of ibrutinib treatment. The source of these receptors is a human donor with chronic lymphocytic leukemia. The CDR3 runs from the conserved cysteine through the conserved F or W. D genes are given only for firm matches. Not every row has a clone size; where given, it reads once, few, many or a size class.

size | J | D | V | DNA | CDR3
NA | TRBJ2-4 | TRBD2 | TRBV27 | TGTGCCAGCTCCAGGGCGGGAGTGGGAAACATTCAGTACTTC | CASSRAGVGNIQYF
NA | TRBJ2-5 | NA | TRBV28 | TGTGCCAGCACCCTGGTCACCCGCGGGACCCAGTACTTC | CASTLVTRGTQYF
once | TRBJ2-7 | TRBD1 | TRBV28 | TGTGCCAGCAGTTTCCCGGGACAGTCGTCCTACGAGCAGTACTTC | CASSFPGQSSYEQYF
NA | TRBJ2-7 | NA | TRBV10-3 | TGTGCCATCAGTGCTCATAACTCCTACGAGCAGTACTTC | CAISAHNSYEQYF
NA | TRBJ2-7 | TRBD1 | TRBV27 | TGTGCCAGCAGTTTAGGGACAGGACCAACCTACGAGCAGTACTTC | CASSLGTGPTYEQYF
once | TRBJ2-3 | NA | TRBV19 | TGTGCCAGTAGTATGTTTAGGTTGATCGGTACAGATACGCAGTATTTT | CASSMFRLIGTDTQYF
few | TRBJ1-2 | TRBD1 | TRBV10-2 | TGCGCCAGCAGTGGAAACAGGGGTTACTATGGCTACACCTTC | CASSGNRGYYGYTF
NA | TRBJ2-7 | NA | TRBV7-3 | TGTGCCAGCAGCCTAACAGGGTCTCGGGAGCAGTACTTC | CASSLTGSREQYF
once | TRBJ2-7 | TRBD2 | TRBV28 | TGTGCCAGCAGTTCCCTCGGGACTAGCGGGAGGGTTTCGGACGAGCAGTACTTC | CASSSLGTSGRVSDEQYF
NA | TRBJ2-3 | TRBD2 | TRBV7-9 | TGTGCCAGCAGCTCTCATAAACTAGCGGGCATGGATACGCAGTATTTT | CASSSHKLAGMDTQYF
NA | TRBJ2-3 | TRBD2 | TRBV6-5 | TGTGCTTCGGCTAGCGGGGCCCTGACAGATACGCAGTATTTT | CASASGALTDTQYF
NA | TRBJ1-2 | TRBD1 | TRBV27 | TGTGCCAGCAGTCCTGGACAGGGCTATGGCTACACCTTC | CASSPGQGYGYTF
NA | TRBJ1-1 | NA | TRBV7-2 | TGTGCCAGCACCCCCTTCCAGGGTGGCGGGGTGGCTTTCTTT | CASTPFQGGGVAFF
few | TRBJ1-4 | NA | TRBV11-2 | TGTGCCAGCAGCTTATTTCCAGCTAATGAAAAACTGTTTTTT | CASSLFPANEKLFF
NA | TRBJ2-7 | TRBD2 | TRBV11-2 | TGTGCCAGCAGCTACCTAGCGGGAGGGGCCTACGAGCAGTACTTC | CASSYLAGGAYEQYF
NA | TRBJ2-2 | NA | TRBV7-8 | TGTGCCAGCAGACTACTACCCGCGGGGTACGGGGAGCTGTTTTTT | CASRLLPAGYGELFF
NA | TRBJ2-1 | NA | TRBV6-6 | TGTGCCAGCAGTCCTCAAACCTTGGGTCGCCAGTTCTTC | CASSPQTLGRQFF
NA | TRBJ1-4 | TRBD1 | TRBV27 | TGTGCCAGCAGTTTATATCAGGGGGTAGATGAAAAACTGTTTTTT | CASSLYQGVDEKLFF